Following are 20 T cell receptor beta chains from one sample sequenced in a study of cytomegalovirus exposure and HLA in healthy donors. Method: immunoSEQ multiplex PCR; TCRdb's copy keeps in-frame clones and lacks some. Of approximately 200,000 clones in the sample, roughly 81% are singletons; the top ten hold roughly 1.2%. Sequenced: PBMCs. Source of these receptors: a woman in her thirties in good health and CMV-seronegative.

The chain is built from TRBV4-1 and TRBJ1-2, with 8 bases fitting TRBD1. After removal of 4 bases from V and 4 bases from J, the junction contained 11 bases not matched to a gene. Germline CDR1 reads MGHRA; CDR2 reads YSYEKL. The CDR3 loop spans 16 amino acids. Written as DNA, the CDR3 is TGCGCCAGCAGCCCAGACGCAGGGGGCGCCGGCTATGGCTACACCTTC. It translates to CASSPDAGGAGYGYTF.

The chain uses TRBV9 and TRBJ1-2; D is undetermined. Looked up from germline, CDR1 is SGDLS and CDR2 is YYNGEE. Trimming removed 0 bases from V and 4 bases from J, with 13 bases in between. CDR3 size: 15 residues. CDR3 in amino acids: CASSVDAGSSYGYTF. The CDR3 nucleotides are TGTGCCAGCAGCGTAGACGCGGGTTCTAGCTATGGCTACACCTTC.

V is TRBV27 and J is TRBJ2-1; tentative D call: TRBD2 (5 bases). Trimming removed 8 bases at V and 0 bases at J, with 11 bases between. This CDR3 is built from 14 residues. Germline CDR1 and CDR2: MNHEY and SMNVEV (reference sequence). In DNA, the CDR3 is TGTGCCAGCCCTAGCTCTAGCTCCTACAATGAGCAGTTCTTC. Residues: CASPSSSSYNEQFF.

The chain carries TRBV6-5 and TRBJ1-4; TRBD1 agrees at 7 bases. Germline V gene lookup returns CDR1 MNHEY and CDR2 SVGAGI. Trimming cost V 6 bases and J 1 base; bases outside gene matches: 5. The length of the CDR3 is 15 residues. CDR3: CASRERQGTNEKLFF. CDR3 coding DNA: TGTGCCAGCAGGGAAAGACAGGGAACTAATGAAAAACTGTTTTTT.

The chain joins TRBV27 to TRBJ1-5; possibly TRBD1 for D (5 bases). V shed 5 bases and J shed 3 bases, with 17 bases lying between them. CDR3 length: 16 amino acids. Germline-derived CDR1 and CDR2 are MNHEY and SMNVEV (reference sequence). The CDR3 loop reads CASSPDRALFNQPQHF. The CDR3 DNA sequence: TGTGCCAGCAGTCCAGACAGAGCGCTATTCAATCAGCCCCAGCATTTT.

Only one count was recorded for this clone. The rearrangement joins TRBV6-5 to TRBJ1-1; maybe TRBD1 (6 bases). Trimming stripped 1 base from V and 4 bases from J, with 13 bases between. Germline V gene lookup returns CDR1 MNHEY and CDR2 SVGAGI. The CDR3 is made up of 15 amino acids. CDR3 amino acids: CASSYFEGERTEAFF. DNA of the CDR3: TGTGCCAGCAGTTACTTTGAGGGGGAGCGCACTGAAGCTTTCTTT.

This clone appeared many times. The chain couples TRBV27 to TRBJ1-2, with 7 bases fitting TRBD1. There are 14 residues in the CDR3. Germline V gene sequence: CDR1 MNHEY, CDR2 SMNVEV (reference sequence). Germline trimming cut 6 bases from V and 4 bases from J; bases unmatched to any gene: 8. CDR3 in DNA: TGTGCCAGCAGAAGGGGGCAGACCAGCTATGGCTACACCTTC. Encoded protein: CASRRGQTSYGYTF.

The chain has TRBV25-1 and TRBJ2-2, with a tentative D call TRBD2 (6 bases). V lost 4 bases, J lost 2 bases, and 17 bases lay in between. Germline V gene lookup returns CDR1 MGHDK and CDR2 SYGVNS. The CDR3 consists of 17 residues. The CDR3 spells CASSAFGGTANTGELFF. The CDR3 region has the DNA TGTGCCAGCAGTGCTTTTGGCGGGACGGCAAACACCGGGGAGCTGTTTTTT.

V and J are TRBV29-1 and TRBJ1-5; tentative D call: TRBD1 (5 bases). Per germline, CDR1 SQVTM and CDR2 ANQGSEA. The CDR3 sequence is 14 residues long. The CDR3 loop is CGCERGGNNQPQHF. The CDR3 DNA is TGCGGGTGCGAACGGGGGGGGAACAATCAGCCCCAGCATTTT.

This clone was seen once. This chain joins TRBV11-1 and TRBJ2-7; D remains unclear. Looked up from germline, CDR1 is SGHAT and CDR2 is FQDESV (reference sequence). Trimming stripped 5 bases from V and 7 bases from J, with 18 bases between. This CDR3 has 14 amino acids. For the CDR3, the DNA is TGTGCCAGCAGCCCCCAACTACTTGGATTTGAGCAGTACTTC. It codes for CASSPQLLGFEQYF.

This sequence joins TRBV6-5 and TRBJ1-2; TRBD1 matches at 8 bases. The CDR3 covers 12 residues. After removal of 7 bases from V and 6 bases from J, the junction contained 4 bases not matched to a gene. Germline V gene data show CDR1 as MNHEY and CDR2 as SVGAGI. CDR3 loop: CASTQGADGYTF. CDR3 nucleotides: TGTGCCAGCACTCAGGGGGCCGATGGCTACACCTTC.

This chain joins TRBV7-6 and TRBJ1-2, with TRBD1 matching over 8 bases. CDR3 length: 18 amino acids. The germline CDR1 and CDR2 sequences are SGHVS and FNYEAQ. The junction had 13 bases not matched to a gene; V was cut back by 3 bases and J by 1 base. The CDR3: CASSFVGGRGPDNYGYTF. Here the CDR3 DNA reads TGTGCCAGCAGCTTTGTCGGGGGCAGGGGGCCAGATAACTATGGCTACACCTTC. Full variable domain (missing parts from reference TRBV7-6 and TRBJ1-2): GAGVSQSPRYKVTKRGQDVALRCDPISGHVSLYWYRQALGQGPEFLTYFNYEAQQDKSGLPNDRFSAERPEGSISTLTIQRTEQRDSAMYRCASSFVGGRGPDNYGYTFGSGTRLTVV.

The table lists this clone with a few counts. This CDR3 is also generated by other DNA sequences in the sample. The genes are TRBV4-1 and TRBJ1-2, with 7 positions matching TRBD1. Germline V lookup: CDR1 MGHRA, CDR2 YSYEKL. The CDR3 has 12 amino acids. V was pared by 5 bases and J by 4 bases, with 1 base of the junction left unmatched. CDR3: CASSRQGYGYTF. The CDR3 region has the DNA TGCGCCAGCAGCAGACAGGGCTATGGCTACACCTTC.

In this sample, this clone turned up a few times. This rearrangement joins TRBV6-1 to TRBJ2-2; D gene unclear. Per germline, CDR1 MNHNS and CDR2 SASEGT. Trimming stripped 2 bases from V and 6 bases from J, with 10 bases between. This CDR3 region has 14 residues. For the CDR3, the DNA is TGTGCCAGCAGTGAAAATTATCCCCCCGGGGAGCTGTTTTTT. Its protein product is CASSENYPPGELFF.

The chain recombines TRBV7-9 with TRBJ1-2, with D unclear. CDR1 is SEHNR and CDR2 is FQNEAQ in the germline V gene (reference sequence). The CDR3 consists of 15 residues. The V end lost 4 bases, the J end lost 1 base, and 13 bases lay between the germline ends. The CDR3 reads CASSSPEAVNYGYTF. As DNA, the CDR3 is TGTGCCAGCAGCTCGCCTGAGGCGGTTAACTATGGCTACACCTTC.

A few counts support this clone. The gene calls are TRBV7-9 and TRBJ2-2, with a possible D match to TRBD1 (6 bases). V gave up 5 bases and J gave up 5 bases, with 9 bases separating them. The CDR3 runs to 13 residues. CDR1 and CDR2 from the germline V gene are SEHNR and FQNEAQ (reference sequence). CDR3 protein: CASSLQGTGELFF. In DNA form, the CDR3 reads TGTGCCAGCAGCCTACAGGGTACCGGGGAGCTGTTTTTT.

This chain uses TRBV4-1 with TRBJ2-2, with D possibly being TRBD1 (5 bases). Trimming left V 0 bases short and J 3 bases short, with 8 bases between. Per the germline V gene, CDR1 is MGHRA and CDR2 is YSYEKL. This CDR3 is 15 amino acids long. CDR3 bases: TGCGCCAGCAGCCAAGATCAGGGCTACACCGGGGAGCTGTTTTTT. This codes for CASSQDQGYTGELFF.

The V call is TRBV2, the J call TRBJ2-1, with 7 bases identical to TRBD2. The CDR3 length is 16 residues. The germline gives CDR1 SNHLY, CDR2 FYNNEI. The V gene end was trimmed by 3 bases and the J gene end by 0 bases; junction bases not matched to a gene: 5. CDR3 residues: CASSEWGGISYNEQFF. DNA of the CDR3: TGTGCCAGCAGTGAGTGGGGGGGGATCTCCTACAATGAGCAGTTCTTC.

The chain couples TRBV19 to TRBJ1-4; D is ambiguous. Germline loops: CDR1 LNHDA, CDR2 SQIVND (reference sequence). Trimming removed 4 bases from V and 8 bases from J, with 14 bases in between. This CDR3 contains 14 residues. CDR3: CASSTDGGGEKLFF. The CDR3 region has the DNA TGTGCCAGTAGTACGGACGGAGGAGGAGAAAAACTGTTTTTT. The full variable domain, rest sourced from reference TRBV19 and TRBJ1-4, is DGGITQSPKYLFRKEGQNVTLSCEQNLNHDAMYWYRQDPGQGLRLIYYSQIVNDFQKGDIAEGYSVSREKKESFPLTVTSAQKNPTAFYLCASSTDGGGEKLFFGSGTQLSVL.

This clone was observed a single time. V gene TRBV29-1 combines with J gene TRBJ2-2; 8 nucleotides align to TRBD1. The CDR3 loop spans 15 amino acids. Germline-derived CDR1 and CDR2 are SQVTM and ANQGSEA. Written as DNA, the CDR3 is TGCAGGCAAACTTTACAGGGGGCGAACACCGGGGAGCTGTTTTTT. Protein sequence: CRQTLQGANTGELFF.